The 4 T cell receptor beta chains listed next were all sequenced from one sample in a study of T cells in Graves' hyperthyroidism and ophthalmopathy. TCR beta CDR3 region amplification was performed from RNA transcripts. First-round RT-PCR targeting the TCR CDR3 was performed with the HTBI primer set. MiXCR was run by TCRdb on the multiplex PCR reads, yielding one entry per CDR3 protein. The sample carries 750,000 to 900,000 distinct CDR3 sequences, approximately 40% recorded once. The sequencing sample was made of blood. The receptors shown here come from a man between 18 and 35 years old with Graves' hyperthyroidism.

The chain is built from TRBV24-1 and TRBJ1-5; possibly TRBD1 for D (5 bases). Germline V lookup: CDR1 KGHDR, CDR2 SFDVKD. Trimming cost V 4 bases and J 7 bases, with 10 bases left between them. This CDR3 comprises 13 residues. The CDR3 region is CATSEGEGQPQHF. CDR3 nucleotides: TGTGCCACCAGTGAAGGGGAAGGCCAGCCCCAGCATTTT.

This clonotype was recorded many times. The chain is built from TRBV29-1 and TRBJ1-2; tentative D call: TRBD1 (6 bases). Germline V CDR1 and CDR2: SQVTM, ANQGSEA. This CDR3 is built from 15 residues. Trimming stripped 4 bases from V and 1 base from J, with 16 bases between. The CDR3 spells CSVVEEGGLNYGYTF. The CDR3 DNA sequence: TGCAGCGTTGTCGAGGAGGGGGGACTTAACTATGGCTACACCTTC.

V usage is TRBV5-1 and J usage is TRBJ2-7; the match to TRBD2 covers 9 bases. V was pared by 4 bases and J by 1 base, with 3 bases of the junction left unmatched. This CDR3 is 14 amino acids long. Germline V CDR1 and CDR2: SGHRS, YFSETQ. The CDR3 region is CASSEREASYEQYF. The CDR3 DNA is TGCGCCAGCAGCGAGCGGGAGGCTTCCTACGAGCAGTACTTC.

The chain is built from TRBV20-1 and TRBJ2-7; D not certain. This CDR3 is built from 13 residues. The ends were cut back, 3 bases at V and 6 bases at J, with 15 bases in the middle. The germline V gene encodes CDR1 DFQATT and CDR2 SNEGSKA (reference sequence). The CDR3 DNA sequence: TGCAGTGCTAGTTTAATGGTAAAGGGCGAGCAGTACTTC. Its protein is CSASLMVKGEQYF.